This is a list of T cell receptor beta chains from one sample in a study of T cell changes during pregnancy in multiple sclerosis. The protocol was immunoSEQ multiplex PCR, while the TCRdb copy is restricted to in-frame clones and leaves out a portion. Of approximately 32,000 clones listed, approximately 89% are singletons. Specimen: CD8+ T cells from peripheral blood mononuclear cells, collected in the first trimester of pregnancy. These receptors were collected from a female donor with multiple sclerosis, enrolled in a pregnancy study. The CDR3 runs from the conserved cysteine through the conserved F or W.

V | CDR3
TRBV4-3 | CASSQDFRVGLAGGGYEQYF
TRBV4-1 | CASRRAGSTDTQYF
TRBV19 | CASSPGTENTEAFF
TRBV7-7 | CASSLDGSSTDTQYF
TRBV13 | CASSPWGGTGETWQFF
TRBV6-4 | CASSDTSGDTGELFF
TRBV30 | CACLDQGKAYEQYF
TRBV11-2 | CASSLAQLWTSSGYEQYF
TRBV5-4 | CASTRTGLPNTEAFF
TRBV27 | CASSLTPYRGGPNTEAFF
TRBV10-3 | CAIGAPNTGELFF
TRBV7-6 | CASSPLSGPYNEQFF
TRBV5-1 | CASSPGTSGSSETQYF
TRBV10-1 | CASSESVLAGYYEQYF
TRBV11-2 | CASSFLQGYTDTQYF
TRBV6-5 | CASSYSGEGRKVKQYF
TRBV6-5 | CASSYFHGVGYTF
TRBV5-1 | CASSLEIGAGNRNTGELFF
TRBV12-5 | CASGLWGTGGFSTGELFF
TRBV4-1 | CASSQTTDSSYEQYF
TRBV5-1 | CASSLNEKLFF
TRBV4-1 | CASSQVSGREKAGELFF
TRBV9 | CASSAGTSYNEQFF
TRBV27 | CASSLLAGVYTGELFF
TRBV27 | CASKWGGGTDTQYF
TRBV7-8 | CASSPGTSGGREQYF
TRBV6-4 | CASSDSASGTYNEQFF
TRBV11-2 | CASSFGGTSTDTQYF
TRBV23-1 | CASSPSPGQGFGNTIYF
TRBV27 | CASRTLAGAWDEQYF
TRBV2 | CASSEAQQEETQYF
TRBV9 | CASSVEGTSYNEQFF
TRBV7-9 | CASTPPVGYEQYF
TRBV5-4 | CASSLGSGYEQYF
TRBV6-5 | CASSRRTVQETQYF
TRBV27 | CASSLSPAGYNEQFF
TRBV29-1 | CSVRTLYEQYF
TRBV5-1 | CASSLVRWGDEQYF
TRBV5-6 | CASSPTNNEQFF
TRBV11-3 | CASSLRPGTSGRGDTGELFF
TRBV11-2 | CASSLGTGGMNTEAFF
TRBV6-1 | CASREGYSNQPQHF
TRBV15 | CATQRGEGGTKNIQYF
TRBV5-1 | CASSLGGGSGYEQYF
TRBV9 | CASSSPGLAGGANTGELFF
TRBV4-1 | CASSPLASRLTYEQYF
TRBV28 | CASSLGQGASYEQYF
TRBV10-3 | CAISERQGEYQPQHF
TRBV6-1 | CASTGRGYTEAFF
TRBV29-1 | CSVEEPSGPTYEQYF
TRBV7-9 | CASSPWGAGGDNEQFF
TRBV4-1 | CASSQDPAGELFF
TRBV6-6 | CASSSSTGPTEAFF
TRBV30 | CAWLTGSYEQYF
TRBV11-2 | CASSTPLATIYEQYF
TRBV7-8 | CASSYRDREALDGYTF
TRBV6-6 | CASSYGRGCQPQHF
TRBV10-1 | CASSESGGGYEQYF
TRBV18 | CASSRDSPQETQYF
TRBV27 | CASSLRGNLNYGYTF